The 3 T cell receptor delta chains below were found in one sample sequenced in a study of gamma-delta chains in newborns, infants, children. TCRdb re-analyzed the reads via CATT. The repertoire consists of 2,000 to 2,500 delta-chain clones, with 9% to 10% occurring once and the leading ten covering 15% to 17%. Sequencing was carried out using blood. The origin of the receptors is a child who was a newborn, infant or young child, either healthy, febrile or measles-vaccinated (not recorded which).

As regards this clone: TCRdb records a much larger clone's protein for this DNA, with a difference at residue 8 that likely arises from a read error; the protein given is the translation of the DNA. This rearrangement joins TRDV2 to TRDJ3; 7 nucleotides agree with TRDD3. Germline V gene data show CDR1 as GEAIGNYY and CDR2 as EKD. J gave up 0 bases and V 3 bases, and 10 bases lay outside the gene matches. The CDR3 contains 19 residues. For the CDR3, the DNA is TGTGCCTGTGACCCCCTGGGGGGTACGTTCTCCTGGGACACCCGACAGATGTTTTTC. Amino acids: CACDPLGGTFSWDTRQMFF.

Of note for this clone: TCRdb attributes to this sequence the protein of a much larger clone, which differs from the DNA translation at residue 4; a read error is likely, and the protein displayed is translated from the DNA. The genes are TRDV2 and TRDJ1; D is tentatively TRDD2 or TRDD3 (5 bases each). Germline assignment: CDR1 GEAIGNYY and CDR2 EKD. The V end was cut by 5 bases, the J end by 2 bases, with 17 bases between. CDR3 size: 15 residues. CDR3 in DNA: TGTGCCTGTGCCACTCTTCCCTCTGGGACCGATAAACTCATCTTT. Its protein is CACATLPSGTDKLIF.

The CDR3 is CALGDPFLPILGINDKLIF. The CDR3, as DNA: TGTGCTCTTGGGGACCCCTTCCTTCCTATTCTGGGGATCAACGATAAACTCATCTTT. This sequence joins TRDV1 and TRDJ1, with 8 bases aligning to TRDD2. V was clipped by 3 bases and J by 4 bases; unmatched bases: 19. Germline lookup yields CDR1 TSWWSYY and CDR2 QGS. The CDR3 is 19 residues long.